This TCR beta chain was recorded in a study of CD8 T cells in Susac syndrome. V was cut by 0 bases and J by 4 bases, with 21 bases left in between. This CDR3 spans 18 amino acids. Peripheral blood CD8+ and CD4+ T cells were profiled by TCR beta sequencing. When the RNA was reverse transcribed, random hexamers were used with an input of roughly 0.45 to 1 ug. TCR beta CDR3 was amplified by immunoSEQ multiplex PCR. This amplification extended across 54 Vbeta and 13 Jbeta segments. TCRdb analysed the immunoSEQ multiplex PCR reads with MiXCR anew, one entry per CDR3 protein. Here the sample spans 95,000 to 150,000 distinct CDR3 sequences, roughly 94% being singletons.

Input material: CD4+ T cells from PBMCs. The sequence derives from a human donor in good health. This sequence joins TRBV23-1 and TRBJ2-5; possibly TRBD2 for D (6 bases). TRBV23-1 is placed among ORFs of uncertain function. CDR3: CASSQSRLAFSGGETQYF. The CDR3 DNA reads TGCGCCAGCAGTCAATCGAGGCTAGCGTTCAGTGGTGGAGAGACCCAGTACTTC.